This T cell receptor (beta chain) was identified during a study of blood T cells in healthy people across ages. The authors ran a second PCR of about 6 to 11 cycles using a sample-barcoded 5' primer and a J-beta primer mix. TCRdb processed the 5' RACE reads anew with MiXCR; each CDR3 protein has one entry. The table includes more than 750,000 distinct CDR3 sequences, under 35% detected once. Concerning this clonotype: A much bigger clone sits one base away, suggesting this may be a read error.

The germline V gene has CDR1 SGDLS and CDR2 YYNGEE. This CDR3 spans 12 amino acids. V was trimmed by 2 bases and J by 3 bases, leaving 5 bases between them. The same specimen was also included in a second study, on T cells of mothers and their children.

This sequence was found in a middle-aged woman in good health. Sequencing was performed on blood. The rearrangement links TRBV9 to TRBJ1-2; D gene uncertain. CDR3 nucleotides: TGTGCCAGCAGCGTCTGGGACTATGGCTACACCTTC. Translation: CASSVWDYGYTF. Using reference TRBV9 and TRBJ1-2 for the parts outside the CDR3, the full variable domain is DSGVTQTPKHLITATGQRVTLRCSPRSGDLSVYWYQQSLDQGLQFLIQYYNGEERAKGNILERFSAQQFPDLHSELNLSSLELGDSALYFCASSVWDYGYTFGSGTRLTVV.